Given below is one TCR beta chain in context. Its antigen is unidentified. Other DNA sequences within the sample encode an identical CDR3. This specimen comes from a study of Ad26.COV2.S vaccination and SARS-CoV-2 variants. Background on the study: The vaccine Ad26.COV2.S was put into the muscle once, or twice with 56 days between. Study results and caveats: Similar non-spike TCR breadth was observed in recipients of vaccine and of placebo.

Treatment given: around 19 received Ad26.COV2.S at low or high dose, single or two shots; about 5 received placebo; per-sample allocation not given. Samples analyzed were those drawn on day 63 after the first vaccine or placebo injection. V lost 2 bases and J lost 7, with 10 bases in between. CDR1 and CDR2 (germline): SGHDT, YYEEEE. The CDR3 runs to 14 residues. The data were produced by immunoSEQ multiplex PCR, yet TCRdb's version contains in-frame clones alone and is incomplete. This sample carries 300,000 to 400,000 clones, about 86% of them seen once, and the ten largest clones take 1.9%. The input for sequencing was peripheral blood, taken in a trial of Ad26.COV2.S vaccine versus placebo. The chain links TRBV5-6 to TRBJ1-6; maybe TRBD1 (6 bases). This sequence originates from a person aged 18-60 years who received the Ad26.COV2.S COVID-19 vaccine or a placebo. This CDR3 is CASSLGDKNSPLHF. For the CDR3, the DNA is TGTGCCAGCAGCTTAGGGGACAAAAATTCACCCCTCCACTTT.